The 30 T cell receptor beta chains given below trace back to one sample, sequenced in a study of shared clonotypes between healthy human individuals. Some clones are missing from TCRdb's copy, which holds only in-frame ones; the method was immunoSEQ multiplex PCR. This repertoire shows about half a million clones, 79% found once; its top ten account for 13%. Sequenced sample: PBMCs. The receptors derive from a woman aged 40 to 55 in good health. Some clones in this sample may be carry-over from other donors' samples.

This CDR3 is CASSQDSLRGEQFF. The CDR3 bases are TGTGCCAGCAGCCAAGATAGCTTGAGGGGTGAGCAGTTCTTC. The chain links TRBV14 to TRBJ2-1; TRBD1 or TRBD2 may be the D gene (5 bases each). The germline CDR1 and CDR2 sequences are SGHDN and FVKESK. The V end was cut by 0 bases, the J end by 9 bases, with 12 bases between. This CDR3 region has 14 residues.

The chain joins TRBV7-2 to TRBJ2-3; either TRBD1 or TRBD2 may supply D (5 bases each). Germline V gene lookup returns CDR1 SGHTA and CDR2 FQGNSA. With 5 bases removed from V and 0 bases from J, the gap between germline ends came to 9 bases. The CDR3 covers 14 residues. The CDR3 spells CASSARDSTDTQYF. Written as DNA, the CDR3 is TGTGCCAGCAGCGCGAGGGACAGCACAGATACGCAGTATTTT.

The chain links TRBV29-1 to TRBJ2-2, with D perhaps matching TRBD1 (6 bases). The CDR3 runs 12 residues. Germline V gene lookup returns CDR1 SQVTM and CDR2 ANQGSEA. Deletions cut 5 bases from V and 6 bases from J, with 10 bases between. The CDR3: CSVSGAPGELFF. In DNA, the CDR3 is TGCAGCGTTTCAGGGGCCCCCGGGGAGCTGTTTTTT.

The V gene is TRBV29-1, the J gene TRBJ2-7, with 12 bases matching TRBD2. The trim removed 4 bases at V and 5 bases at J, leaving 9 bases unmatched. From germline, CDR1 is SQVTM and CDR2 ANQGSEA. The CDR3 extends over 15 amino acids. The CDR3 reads CSVVGWTSGVDEQYF. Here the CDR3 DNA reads TGCAGCGTTGTGGGGTGGACTAGCGGGGTCGACGAGCAGTACTTC.

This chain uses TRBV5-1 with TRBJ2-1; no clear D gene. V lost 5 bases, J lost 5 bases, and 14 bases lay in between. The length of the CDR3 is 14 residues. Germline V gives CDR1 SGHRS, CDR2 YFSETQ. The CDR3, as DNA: TGCGCCAGCAGACGGGTAATGGGGAACAATGAGCAGTTCTTC. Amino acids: CASRRVMGNNEQFF. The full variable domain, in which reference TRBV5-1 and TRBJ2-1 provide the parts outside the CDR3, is KAGVTQTPRYLIKTRGQQVTLSCSPISGHRSVSWYQQTPGQGLQFLFEYFSETQRNKGNFPGRFSGRQFSNSRSEMNVSTLELGDSALYLCASRRVMGNNEQFFGPGTRLTVL.

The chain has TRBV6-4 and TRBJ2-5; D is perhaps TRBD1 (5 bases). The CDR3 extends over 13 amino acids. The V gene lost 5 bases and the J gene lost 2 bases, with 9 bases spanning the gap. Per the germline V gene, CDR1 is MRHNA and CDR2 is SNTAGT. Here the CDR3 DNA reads TGTGCCAGCAGTAGACAGTTACAAGAGACCCAGTACTTC. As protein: CASSRQLQETQYF.

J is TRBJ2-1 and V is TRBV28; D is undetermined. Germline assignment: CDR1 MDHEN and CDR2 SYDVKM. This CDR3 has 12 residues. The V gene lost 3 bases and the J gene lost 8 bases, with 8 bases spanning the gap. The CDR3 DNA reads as TGTGCCAGCAGTTTGGTAGTTGATGAGCAGTTCTTC. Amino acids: CASSLVVDEQFF.

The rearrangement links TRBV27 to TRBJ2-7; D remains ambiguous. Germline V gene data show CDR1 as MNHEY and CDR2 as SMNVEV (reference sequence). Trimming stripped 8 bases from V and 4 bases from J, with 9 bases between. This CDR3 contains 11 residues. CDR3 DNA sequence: TGTGCCAGCCGACCCCGGTACGAGCAGTACTTC. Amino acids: CASRPRYEQYF.

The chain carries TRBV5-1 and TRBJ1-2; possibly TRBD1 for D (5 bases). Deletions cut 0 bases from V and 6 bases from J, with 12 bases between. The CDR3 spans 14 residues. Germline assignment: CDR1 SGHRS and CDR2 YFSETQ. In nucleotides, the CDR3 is TGCGCCAGCAGCTTGGATGGGGGTTCTGATGGCTACACCTTC. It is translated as CASSLDGGSDGYTF.

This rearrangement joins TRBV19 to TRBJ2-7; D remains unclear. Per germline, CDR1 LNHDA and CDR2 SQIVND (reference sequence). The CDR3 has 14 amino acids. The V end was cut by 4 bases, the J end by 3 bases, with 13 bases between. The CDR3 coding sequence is TGTGCCAGTAGTAAATCTGCTGAGGTCTACGAGCAGTACTTC. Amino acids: CASSKSAEVYEQYF.

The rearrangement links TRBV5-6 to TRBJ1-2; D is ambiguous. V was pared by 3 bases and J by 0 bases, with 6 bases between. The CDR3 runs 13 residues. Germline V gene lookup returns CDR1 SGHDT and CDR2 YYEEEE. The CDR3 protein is CASSSGANYGYTF. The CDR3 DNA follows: TGTGCCAGCAGCTCAGGAGCTAACTATGGCTACACCTTC.

The CDR3 DNA reads TGCAGCGTTCAACCCTTTGGTGAAGCTTTCTTT. This sequence encodes CSVQPFGEAFF. The chain joins TRBV29-1 to TRBJ1-1; D gene unclear. From germline, CDR1 is SQVTM and CDR2 ANQGSEA. V was shortened by 5 bases and J by 7 bases, with 11 bases between the two germline ends. The length of the CDR3 is 11 residues.

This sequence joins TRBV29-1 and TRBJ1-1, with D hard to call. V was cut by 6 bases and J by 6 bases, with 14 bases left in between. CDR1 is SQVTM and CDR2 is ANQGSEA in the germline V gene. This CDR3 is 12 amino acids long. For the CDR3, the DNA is TGCAGCGTCCTAGGGAGTTTCGCTGAAGCTTTCTTT. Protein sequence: CSVLGSFAEAFF.

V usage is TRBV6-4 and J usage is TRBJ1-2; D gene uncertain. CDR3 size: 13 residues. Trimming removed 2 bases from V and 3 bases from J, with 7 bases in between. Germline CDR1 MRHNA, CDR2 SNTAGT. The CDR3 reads CASSDSRHYGYTF. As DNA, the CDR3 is TGTGCCAGCAGTGACAGCAGGCACTATGGCTACACCTTC.

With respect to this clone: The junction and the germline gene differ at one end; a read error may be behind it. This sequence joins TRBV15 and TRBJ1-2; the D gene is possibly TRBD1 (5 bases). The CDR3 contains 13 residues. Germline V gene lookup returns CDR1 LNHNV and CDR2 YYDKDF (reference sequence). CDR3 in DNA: TGTGCCACCAGCAGAGATCGGAACCGACAGAGACGATTC. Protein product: CATSRDRNRQRRF.

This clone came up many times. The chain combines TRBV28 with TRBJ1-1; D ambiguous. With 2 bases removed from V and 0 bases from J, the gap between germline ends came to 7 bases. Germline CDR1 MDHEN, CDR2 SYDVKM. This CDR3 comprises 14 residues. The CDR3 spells CASSLGTVNTEAFF. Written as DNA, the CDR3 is TGTGCCAGCAGTTTAGGCACCGTGAACACTGAAGCTTTCTTT.

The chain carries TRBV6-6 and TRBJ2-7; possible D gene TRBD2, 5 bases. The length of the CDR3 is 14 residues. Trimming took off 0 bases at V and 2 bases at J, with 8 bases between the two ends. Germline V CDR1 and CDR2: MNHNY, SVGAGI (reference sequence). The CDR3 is CASSYSFGAYEQYF. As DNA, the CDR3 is TGTGCCAGCAGTTACTCTTTCGGGGCCTACGAGCAGTACTTC.

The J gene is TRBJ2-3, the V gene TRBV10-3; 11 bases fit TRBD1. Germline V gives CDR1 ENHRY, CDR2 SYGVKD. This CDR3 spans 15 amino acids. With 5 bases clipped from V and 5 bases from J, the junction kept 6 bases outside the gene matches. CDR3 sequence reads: CAISPGQGVGDTQYF. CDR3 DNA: TGTGCCATCAGTCCGGGACAGGGGGTAGGAGATACGCAGTATTTT.

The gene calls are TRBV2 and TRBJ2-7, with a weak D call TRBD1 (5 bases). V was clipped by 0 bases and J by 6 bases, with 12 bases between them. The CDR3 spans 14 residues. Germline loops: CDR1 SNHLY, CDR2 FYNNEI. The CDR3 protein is CASSEATNRLEQYF. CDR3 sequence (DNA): TGTGCCAGCAGTGAAGCGACCAACAGGCTCGAGCAGTACTTC.

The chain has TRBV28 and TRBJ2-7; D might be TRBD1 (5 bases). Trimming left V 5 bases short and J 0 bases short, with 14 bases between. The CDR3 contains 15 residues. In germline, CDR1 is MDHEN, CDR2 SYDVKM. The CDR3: CASSQPGSHSYEQYF. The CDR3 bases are TGTGCCAGCAGTCAACCAGGGTCACACTCCTACGAGCAGTACTTC.

The CDR3 protein is CAISMGGNTEAFF. The CDR3 coding sequence is TGTGCCATCAGCATGGGGGGGAACACTGAAGCTTTCTTT. The chain is built from TRBV10-3 and TRBJ1-1, with D perhaps TRBD1 (5 bases). V dropped 6 bases and J dropped 1 base, with 9 bases sitting between them. The CDR3 contains 13 residues. Germline CDR1 reads ENHRY; CDR2 reads SYGVKD.

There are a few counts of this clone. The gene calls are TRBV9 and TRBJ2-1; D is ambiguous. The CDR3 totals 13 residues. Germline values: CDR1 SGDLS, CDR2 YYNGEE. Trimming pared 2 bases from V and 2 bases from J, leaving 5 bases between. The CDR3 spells CASSVSTYNEQFF. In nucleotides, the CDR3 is TGTGCCAGCAGCGTCAGCACCTACAATGAGCAGTTCTTC.

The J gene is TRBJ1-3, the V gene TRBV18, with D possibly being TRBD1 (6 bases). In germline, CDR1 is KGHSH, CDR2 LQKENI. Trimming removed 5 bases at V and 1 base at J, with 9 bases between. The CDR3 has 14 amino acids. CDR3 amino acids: CASSGQFSGNTIYF. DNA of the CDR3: TGTGCCAGCTCAGGACAGTTTTCTGGAAACACCATATATTTT. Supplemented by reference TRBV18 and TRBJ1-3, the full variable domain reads NAGVMQNPRHLVRRRGQEARLRCSPMKGHSHVYWYRQLPEEGLKFMVYLQKENIIDESGMPKERFSAEFPKEGPSILRIQQVVRGDSAAYFCASSGQFSGNTIYFGEGSWLTVV.

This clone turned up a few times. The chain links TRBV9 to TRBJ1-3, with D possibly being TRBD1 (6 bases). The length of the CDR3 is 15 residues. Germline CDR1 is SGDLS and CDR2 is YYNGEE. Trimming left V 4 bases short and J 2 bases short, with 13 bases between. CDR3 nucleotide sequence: TGTGCCAGCAGCCGGACAGTTCAGCCTGGAAACACCATATATTTT. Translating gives CASSRTVQPGNTIYF.

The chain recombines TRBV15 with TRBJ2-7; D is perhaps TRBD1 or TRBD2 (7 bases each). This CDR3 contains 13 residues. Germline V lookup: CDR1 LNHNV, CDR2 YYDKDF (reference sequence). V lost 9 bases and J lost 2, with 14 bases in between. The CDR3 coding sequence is TGTGCCACGGCGACAGGGAGGGCCTACGAGCAGTACTTC. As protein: CATATGRAYEQYF.

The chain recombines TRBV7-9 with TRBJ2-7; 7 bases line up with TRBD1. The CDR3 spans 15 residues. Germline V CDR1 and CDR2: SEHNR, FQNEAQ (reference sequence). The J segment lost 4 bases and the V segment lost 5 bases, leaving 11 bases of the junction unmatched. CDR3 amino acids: CASSPARTGWYEQYF. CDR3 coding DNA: TGTGCCAGCAGCCCGGCACGGACAGGCTGGTACGAGCAGTACTTC.

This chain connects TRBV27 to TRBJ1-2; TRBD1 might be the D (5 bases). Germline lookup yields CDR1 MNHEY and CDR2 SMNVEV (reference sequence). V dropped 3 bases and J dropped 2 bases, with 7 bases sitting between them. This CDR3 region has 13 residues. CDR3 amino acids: CASSFEGNYGYTF. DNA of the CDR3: TGTGCCAGCAGTTTCGAGGGGAACTATGGCTACACCTTC.

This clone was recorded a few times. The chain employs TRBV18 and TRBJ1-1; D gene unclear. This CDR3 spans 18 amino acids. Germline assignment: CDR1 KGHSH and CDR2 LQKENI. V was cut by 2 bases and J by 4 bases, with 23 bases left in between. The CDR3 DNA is TGTGCCAGCTCACCAGGAGTTAGGACTTTCGCCAGCCTCACTGAAGCTTTCTTT. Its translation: CASSPGVRTFASLTEAFF.

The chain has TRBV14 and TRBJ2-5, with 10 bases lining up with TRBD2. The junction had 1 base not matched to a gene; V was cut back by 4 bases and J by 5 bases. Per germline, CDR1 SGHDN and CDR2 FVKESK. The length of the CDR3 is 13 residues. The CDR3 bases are TGTGCCAGCAGCCCGGGACTAGCGGAGACCCAGTACTTC. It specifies CASSPGLAETQYF.

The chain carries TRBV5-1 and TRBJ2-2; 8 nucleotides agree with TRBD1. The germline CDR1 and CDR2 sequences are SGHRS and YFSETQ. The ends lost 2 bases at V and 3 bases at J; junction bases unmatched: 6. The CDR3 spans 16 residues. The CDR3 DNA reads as TGCGCCAGCAGCTTCGGGACAGGTTTTGACACCGGGGAGCTGTTTTTT. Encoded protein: CASSFGTGFDTGELFF.